Sequencing of this T cell receptor beta chain was carried out in a study of blood T cell repertoires in COVID-19. CDR3 length: 14 residues. The ends were cut back, 4 bases at V and 11 bases at J, with 15 bases in the middle. Germline loops: CDR1 SGHVS, CDR2 FQNEAQ. Method: immunoSEQ multiplex PCR; TCRdb's copy keeps in-frame clones and lacks some. The sample shows about 98,000 clones, 70% to 80% of them seen only once. This sequence joins TRBV7-8 and TRBJ1-6; TRBD1 is a possible D gene (6 bases). The sequencing sample was made of peripheral blood. The receptor comes from a man in his 70s with acute or convalescent COVID-19. CDR3 in amino acids: CASSSTDSPAPLHF. The CDR3 region has the DNA TGTGCCAGCAGCTCAACGGACAGCCCGGCACCCCTCCACTTT.